This T cell receptor (beta chain) came from a study of T cell changes during pregnancy in multiple sclerosis. Here immunoSEQ multiplex PCR was the method, and the copy in TCRdb shows in-frame clones only, minus some. This sample has about 30,000 clones, with approximately 90% found just once. Germline V gene lookup returns CDR1 SGHTA and CDR2 FQGNSA. This CDR3 region has 16 residues. V shed 0 bases, J shed 5 bases, and the junction held 7 bases outside the gene matches. V is TRBV7-2 and J is TRBJ2-5; 9 bases map to TRBD1. The TCR comes from a female donor in good health, enrolled as a control in a pregnancy study. Specimen: CD4+ T cells from peripheral blood mononuclear cells, collected in the first trimester of pregnancy. The CDR3, as DNA: TGTGCCAGCAGCTTAGCGTGGCAGACAGGGGGGGAGACCCAGTACTTC. It codes for CASSLAWQTGGETQYF.